The sequence of this TCR beta chain was determined in a study of cytotoxic CD8 clonotypes in ibrutinib-treated CLL. Study-level information: Response sampling came at median approximately a year of treatment, ranging about 6 to 36 months. Overall study findings and caveats: Sampling times differed between sustained-remission and progressing patients.

This clone was counted only a few times. Its antigen remains unknown. This CDR3 is built from 12 residues. The germline gives CDR1 MDHEN, CDR2 SYDVKM. With V trimmed by 5 bases and J by 6 bases, 1 base remained unmatched. Deep sequencing aimed at 1 in 200,000 to 1 in 1 million T cells' resolution. The assay was immunoSEQ multiplex PCR, and TCRdb's table has in-frame clones only and misses some. The table includes some 120,000 clones, 80% to 90% detected once. This rearrangement joins TRBV28 to TRBJ1-1, with 9 bases identical to TRBD1. Source: PBMCs, taken after 24 months of ibrutinib treatment. This clonotype originated in a human donor with chronic lymphocytic leukemia. In DNA form, the CDR3 reads TGTGCCAGCAGTACAGGGGGCGCTGAAGCTTTCTTT. Translation: CASSTGGAEAFF.